The next 17 T cell receptor beta chains were all read from a single sample in a study of naive and memory T cell subsets. Ligated cDNA underwent four rounds of PCR with nested alpha and beta constant region primers and SP2. MiXCR, run by TCRdb on the 5' RACE reads, gives a single entry per CDR3 protein. This table holds roughly 60,000 distinct CDR3 sequences, around 8% found once. TCR cDNA received a 3' ligated oligonucleotide that carried a UMI. The receptors derive from a female donor in good health.

Of note for this clonotype: A junction boundary mismatches the germline segment, possibly from a read error. V is TRBV7-9 and J is TRBJ2-5; no clear D. Germline V lookup: CDR1 SEHNR, CDR2 FQNEAQ (reference sequence). The CDR3 has 17 residues. The chain's CDR3 is CTSSRRPPQMYQETQYF. The CDR3 coding sequence is TGTACCAGCAGCCGACGACCTCCCCAGATGTACCAAGAGACCCAGTACTTC.

V is TRBV4-1 and J is TRBJ2-7; D unclear. The V gene lost 5 bases and the J gene lost 2 bases, with 16 bases spanning the gap. The CDR3 contains 15 residues. From germline, CDR1 is MGHRA and CDR2 YSYEKL. CDR3 sequence reads: CASSVSTLTAYEQYF. The CDR3 DNA reads as TGCGCCAGCAGCGTATCGACCCTAACGGCCTACGAGCAGTACTTC.

This clonotype has at least ten counts. This chain connects TRBV20-1 to TRBJ1-4; no firm D call. Germline CDR1 is DFQATT and CDR2 is SNEGSKA (reference sequence). The germline V and J ends were trimmed by 3 bases and 8 bases, with 19 bases remaining between them. The CDR3 loop spans 15 amino acids. The CDR3: CSASYLGSVGEKLFF. The CDR3 bases are TGCAGTGCTAGTTACCTGGGGAGTGTAGGGGAAAAACTGTTTTTT.

This clonotype was recorded a few times. V is TRBV19 and J is TRBJ2-3; 9 nucleotides align to TRBD2. CDR3 length equals 16 residues. Germline V lookup: CDR1 LNHDA, CDR2 SQIVND (reference sequence). After removal of 10 bases from V and 5 bases from J, the junction contained 16 bases not matched to a gene. DNA of the CDR3: TGTGCCACCAAGCAGGTGGGCGGGGGGGCCGTAGATACGCAGTATTTT. This translates into CATKQVGGGAVDTQYF.

There are many counts of this clonotype. The V gene is TRBV11-3, the J gene TRBJ2-1; TRBD1 might be the D (6 bases). The CDR3 has 16 amino acids. Looked up from germline, CDR1 is SGHNT and CDR2 is YENEEA. Deletions cut 5 bases from V and 4 bases from J, with 18 bases between. CDR3 amino acids: CASSRTGTMGYNEQFF. CDR3 in DNA: TGTGCCAGCAGCCGGACCGGGACAATGGGGTACAATGAGCAGTTCTTC.

The V and J genes are TRBV9 and TRBJ2-1, with 9 bases aligning to TRBD2. The CDR3 has 17 amino acids. Trimming cost V 1 base and J 4 bases; bases outside gene matches: 9. The germline V gene has CDR1 SGDLS and CDR2 YYNGEE. CDR3 sequence (DNA): TGTGCCAGCAGCGTAATAGCGGGGGCCGGGGTATACAATGAGCAGTTCTTC. It is translated as CASSVIAGAGVYNEQFF. Full variable domain (missing parts from reference TRBV9 and TRBJ2-1): DSGVTQTPKHLITATGQRVTLRCSPRSGDLSVYWYQQSLDQGLQFLIQYYNGEERAKGNILERFSAQQFPDLHSELNLSSLELGDSALYFCASSVIAGAGVYNEQFFGPGTRLTVL.

The DNA for the CDR3 is TGTGCCAGCAGAAACCCCTGGGGACAGAGAAAAGAGACCCAGTACTTC. Protein sequence: CASRNPWGQRKETQYF. The chain has TRBV7-6 and TRBJ2-5; 7 nucleotides align to TRBD1. The CDR3 consists of 16 residues. Looked up from germline, CDR1 is SGHVS and CDR2 is FNYEAQ. V lost 6 bases and J lost 3; bases outside the gene matches: 13.

V usage is TRBV20-1 and J usage is TRBJ2-7, with D possibly being TRBD1 or TRBD2 (6 bases each). The germline gives CDR1 DFQATT, CDR2 SNEGSKA (reference sequence). V dropped 4 bases and J dropped 3 bases, with 16 bases sitting between them. The CDR3 runs to 14 residues. Here the CDR3 DNA reads TGCAGTGCTAAGGGGGTAGCGGATCACTACGAGCAGTACTTC. Protein product: CSAKGVADHYEQYF.

Concerning this clonotype itself: This may be a read error: a much more frequent sequence differs by one nucleotide. This chain links TRBV7-9 with TRBJ2-1; D is possibly TRBD2 (5 bases). The CDR3 extends over 15 amino acids. Germline assignment: CDR1 SEHNR and CDR2 FQNEAQ (reference sequence). The CDR3, as DNA: TGTGCCGGCAGCTTATTTGTCGGGAATTACAATGAGCAGTTCTTC. Its protein is CAGSLFVGNYNEQFF.

At least ten counts were recorded for this clonotype. This chain links TRBV28 with TRBJ1-2; D is unresolved. Trimming took off 6 bases at V and 0 bases at J, with 14 bases between the two ends. The germline gives CDR1 MDHEN, CDR2 SYDVKM. The CDR3 contains 15 residues. The CDR3 loop reads CASRWFRGTNYGYTF. For the CDR3, the DNA is TGTGCCAGCAGATGGTTTCGGGGAACTAACTATGGCTACACCTTC.

The chain uses TRBV9 and TRBJ2-1, with 11 nucleotides matching TRBD2. The CDR3 spans 21 residues. The V gene end was trimmed by 3 bases and the J gene end by 5 bases; junction bases not matched to a gene: 22. Germline V gene sequence: CDR1 SGDLS, CDR2 YYNGEE. The CDR3 loop reads CASSGNSGRAFEFKQHNEQFF. As DNA, the CDR3 is TGTGCCAGCAGCGGCAATAGCGGGAGGGCCTTTGAGTTTAAGCAACACAATGAGCAGTTCTTC.

Many counts were recorded for this clonotype. The V and J genes are TRBV7-9 and TRBJ1-2, with 7 bases lining up with TRBD1. Germline V gives CDR1 SEHNR, CDR2 FQNEAQ (reference sequence). V trimming: 1 base; J trimming: 7 bases; junction bases outside the gene matches: 6. CDR3 length equals 14 residues. CDR3 region: CASSLGGQRPGYTF. CDR3 nucleotides: TGTGCCAGCAGCTTAGGGGGACAGAGGCCTGGCTACACCTTC.

Ten or more counts support this clonotype. The chain uses TRBV21-1 and TRBJ1-1; TRBD1 is taken as the D call from the table, unchecked against the DNA. TRBV21-1 counts as a pseudogene. There are 16 residues in the CDR3. DNA of the CDR3: TGTGCCAGCGTCACTCCCCGGGACAGGGGGGTCCCTGAAGCTTTCTTT. Translation gives CASVTPRDRGVPEAFF.

This clonotype has a handful of counts. V gene TRBV29-1 combines with J gene TRBJ2-1; TRBD2 might be the D (6 bases). The V gene lost 6 bases and the J gene lost 5 bases, with 8 bases spanning the gap. The CDR3 covers 11 residues. The germline V gene encodes CDR1 SQVTM and CDR2 ANQGSEA. CDR3 bases: TGCAGCGTCGCGGGAAACAATGAGCAGTTCTTC. It is translated as CSVAGNNEQFF.

This clonotype showed up just a few times. A much larger clonotype is one base distant, so this may be a read error. V gene TRBV12-3 or TRBV12-4 combines with J gene TRBJ1-5, with D tentatively TRBD1 (6 bases). This CDR3 has 16 residues. The CDR3 sequence is CASSLGLDRFNQPQNF. Here the CDR3 DNA reads TGTGCCAGCTCACTGGGTCTGGACAGATTCAATCAGCCCCAGAATTTT.

V usage is TRBV2 and J usage is TRBJ2-7; no firm D call. The CDR3 is 13 residues long. Per the germline V gene, CDR1 is SNHLY and CDR2 is FYNNEI. V gave up 1 base and J gave up 5 bases, with 9 bases separating them. DNA of the CDR3: TGTGCCAGCAGTGAAGAAGGGTTCCACGAGCAGTACTTC. Residues: CASSEEGFHEQYF.

The V gene is TRBV7-8, the J gene TRBJ2-7; no firm D call. V was trimmed by 0 bases and J by 2 bases, leaving 8 bases between them. The CDR3 is 14 amino acids. In germline, CDR1 is SGHVS, CDR2 FQNEAQ. This CDR3 is CASSLAGGTYEQYF. The CDR3 nucleotides are TGTGCCAGCAGCTTAGCGGGCGGTACCTACGAGCAGTACTTC. Full variable domain (remainder filled in from reference TRBV7-8 and TRBJ2-7): GAGVSQSPRYKVAKRGQDVALRCDPISGHVSLFWYQQALGQGPEFLTYFQNEAQLDKSGLPSDRFFAERPEGSVSTLKIQRTQQEDSAVYLCASSLAGGTYEQYFGPGTRLTVT.